This T cell receptor (beta chain) was identified during a study of blood T cell repertoires in COVID-19. Study in general: COVID-19 samples from acute and convalescent phases originated in the United States, Italy and Spain. Sample material is recorded as cDNA or gDNA derived from T cells, B-cell-depleted T cells, or PBMCs.

As processed by the authors: Using reference gene primer amplification, nucleated cell counts were estimated. The assay was immunoSEQ multiplex PCR, and TCRdb's table has in-frame clones only and misses some. The V and J calls and clone size are taken from that table; D and trimming were inferred from the DNA. In the table there are about 40,000 clones, 88% of which are singletons. Sequencing input: peripheral blood. The source is a woman in her 70s with acute or convalescent COVID-19.

The CDR3: CASSQSRADTQYF. The DNA for the CDR3 is TGTGCCAGCAGTCAATCGCGGGCAGATACGCAGTATTTT. V and J are TRBV2 and TRBJ2-3; the D gene is possibly TRBD2 (5 bases). Trimming removed 5 bases from V and 4 bases from J, with 10 bases in between. This CDR3 is 13 amino acids long. The germline V gene encodes CDR1 SNHLY and CDR2 FYNNEI.